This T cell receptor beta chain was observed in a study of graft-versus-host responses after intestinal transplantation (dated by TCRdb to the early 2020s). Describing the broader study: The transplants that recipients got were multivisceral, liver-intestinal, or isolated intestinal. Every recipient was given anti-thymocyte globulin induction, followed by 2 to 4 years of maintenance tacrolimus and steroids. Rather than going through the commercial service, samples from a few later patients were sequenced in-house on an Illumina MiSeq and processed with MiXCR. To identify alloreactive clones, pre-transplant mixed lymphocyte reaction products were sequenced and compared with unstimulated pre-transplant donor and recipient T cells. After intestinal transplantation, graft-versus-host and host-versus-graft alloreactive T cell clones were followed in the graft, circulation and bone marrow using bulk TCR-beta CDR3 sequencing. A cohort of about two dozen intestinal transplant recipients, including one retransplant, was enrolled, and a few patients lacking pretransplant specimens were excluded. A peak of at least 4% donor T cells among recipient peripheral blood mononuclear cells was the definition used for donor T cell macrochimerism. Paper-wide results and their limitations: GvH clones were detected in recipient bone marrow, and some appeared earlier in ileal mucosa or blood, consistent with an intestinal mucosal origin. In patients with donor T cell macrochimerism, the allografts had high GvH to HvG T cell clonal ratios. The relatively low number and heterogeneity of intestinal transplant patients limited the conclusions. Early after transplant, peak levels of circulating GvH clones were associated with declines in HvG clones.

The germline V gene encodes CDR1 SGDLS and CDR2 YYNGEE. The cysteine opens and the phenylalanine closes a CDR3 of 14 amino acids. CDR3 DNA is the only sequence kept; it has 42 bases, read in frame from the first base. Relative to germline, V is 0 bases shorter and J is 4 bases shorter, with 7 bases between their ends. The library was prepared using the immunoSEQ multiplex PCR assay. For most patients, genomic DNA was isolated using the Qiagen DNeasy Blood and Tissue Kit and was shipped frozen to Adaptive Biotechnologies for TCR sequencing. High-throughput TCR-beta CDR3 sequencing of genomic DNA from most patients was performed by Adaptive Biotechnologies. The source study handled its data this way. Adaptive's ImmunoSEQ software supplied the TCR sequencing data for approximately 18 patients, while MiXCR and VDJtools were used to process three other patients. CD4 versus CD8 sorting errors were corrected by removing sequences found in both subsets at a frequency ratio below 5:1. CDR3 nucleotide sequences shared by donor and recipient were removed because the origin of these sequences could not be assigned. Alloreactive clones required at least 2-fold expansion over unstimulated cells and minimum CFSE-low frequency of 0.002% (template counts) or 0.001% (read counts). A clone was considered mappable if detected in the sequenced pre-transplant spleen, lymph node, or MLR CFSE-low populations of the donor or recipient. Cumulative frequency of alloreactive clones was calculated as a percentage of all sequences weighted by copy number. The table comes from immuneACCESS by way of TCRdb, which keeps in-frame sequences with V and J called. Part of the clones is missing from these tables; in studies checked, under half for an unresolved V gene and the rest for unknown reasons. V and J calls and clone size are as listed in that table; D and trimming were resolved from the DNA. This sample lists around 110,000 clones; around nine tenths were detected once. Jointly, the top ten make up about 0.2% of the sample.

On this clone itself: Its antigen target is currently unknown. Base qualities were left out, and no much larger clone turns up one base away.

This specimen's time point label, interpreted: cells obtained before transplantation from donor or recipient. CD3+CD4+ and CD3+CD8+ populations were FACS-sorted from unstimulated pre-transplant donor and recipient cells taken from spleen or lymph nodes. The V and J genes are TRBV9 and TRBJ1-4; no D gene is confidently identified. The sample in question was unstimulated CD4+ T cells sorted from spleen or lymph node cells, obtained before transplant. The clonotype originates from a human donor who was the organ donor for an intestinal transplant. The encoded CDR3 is CASSVGPDNEKLFF. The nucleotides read TGTGCCAGCAGCGTAGGCCCGGATAATGAAAAACTGTTTTTT.